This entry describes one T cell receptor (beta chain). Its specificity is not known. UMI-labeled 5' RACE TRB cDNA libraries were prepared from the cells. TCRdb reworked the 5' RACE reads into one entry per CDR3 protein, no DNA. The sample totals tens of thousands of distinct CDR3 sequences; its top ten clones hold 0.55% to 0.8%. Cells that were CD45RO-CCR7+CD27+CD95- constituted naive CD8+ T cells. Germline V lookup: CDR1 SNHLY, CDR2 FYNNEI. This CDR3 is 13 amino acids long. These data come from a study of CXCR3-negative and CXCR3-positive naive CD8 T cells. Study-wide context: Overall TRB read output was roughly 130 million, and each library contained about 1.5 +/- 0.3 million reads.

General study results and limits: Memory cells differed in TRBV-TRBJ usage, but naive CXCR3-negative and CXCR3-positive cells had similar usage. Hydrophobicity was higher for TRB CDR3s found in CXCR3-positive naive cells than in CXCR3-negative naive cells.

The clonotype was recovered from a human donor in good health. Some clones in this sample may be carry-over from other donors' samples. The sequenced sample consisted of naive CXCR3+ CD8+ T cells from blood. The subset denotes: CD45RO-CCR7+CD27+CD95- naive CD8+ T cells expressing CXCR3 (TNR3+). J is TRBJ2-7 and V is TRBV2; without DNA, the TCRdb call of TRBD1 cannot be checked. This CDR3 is CASGHRGQDEQYF.